Below are 12 T cell receptor beta chains sequenced from a single sample in a study of CD8 T cells in ankylosing spondylitis. TCRdb reprocessed the 5' RACE reads with MiXCR, giving one entry per CDR3 protein. This table holds 300,000 to 350,000 distinct CDR3 sequences, about 15% found once. Sequenced sample: blood, either unsorted or a sorted T cell fraction (not recorded which). All receptors come from a male donor with ankylosing spondylitis or in good health (not recorded which).

This clonotype was found many times. The chain recombines TRBV18 with TRBJ2-1, with D hard to call. This CDR3 comprises 11 residues. Trimming left V 7 bases short and J 4 bases short, with 5 bases between. The germline gives CDR1 KGHSH, CDR2 LQKENI. For the CDR3, the DNA is TGTGCCAGCTTCCAATACAATGAGCAGTTCTTC. It translates to CASFQYNEQFF.

There are a few counts of this clonotype. This chain links TRBV29-1 with TRBJ1-1; D gene unclear. V lost 4 bases and J lost 1, with 10 bases in between. From germline, CDR1 is SQVTM and CDR2 ANQGSEA. The CDR3 totals 13 residues. DNA for the CDR3: TGCAGCGTTGTGGTACAAAAGAACACTGAAGCTTTCTTT. It translates to CSVVVQKNTEAFF.

This clonotype has a count of ten or more. This chain links TRBV12-3 or TRBV12-4 with TRBJ1-4, with unresolved D. V lost 5 bases, J lost 7 bases, and 17 bases lay in between. The CDR3 loop spans 15 amino acids. The CDR3 loop is CASSPRGGWGEKLFF. The CDR3 nucleotides read TGTGCCAGCAGTCCCCGTGGAGGGTGGGGTGAAAAACTGTTTTTT.

The chain couples TRBV7-6 to TRBJ1-5; D may be TRBD1 (6 bases). Trimming shortened V by 5 bases and J by 5 bases, and 13 bases separated the two germline ends. The CDR3 is made up of 14 amino acids. Germline CDR1 SGHVS, CDR2 FNYEAQ. CDR3 in DNA: TGTGCCAGCAGCGAGACCTACAGGGATCAGCCCCAGCATTTT. Encoded protein: CASSETYRDQPQHF.

The table lists this clonotype with a few counts. This may be a read error, as it is one base from a much larger clone. The chain is built from TRBV2 and TRBJ2-3; 10 nucleotides agree with TRBD2. CDR1 is SNHLY, CDR2 FYNNEI, per germline. This CDR3 has 18 amino acids. The CDR3 region has the DNA TGTGCCATCAGTTTCGAGCGGGGGGGCCCAGGAGGCACAGATACGCAGTATTTT. It codes for CAISFERGGPGGTDTQYF.

The genes are TRBV5-5 and TRBJ2-1, with 13 bases identical to TRBD2. The trim removed 5 bases at V and 8 bases at J, leaving 7 bases unmatched. The CDR3 has 15 residues. Germline loops: CDR1 SGHKS, CDR2 YYEKEE (reference sequence). The chain's CDR3 is CASSTGTSGNYEQFF. In DNA, the CDR3 is TGTGCCAGCAGTACCGGGACTAGCGGGAATTATGAGCAGTTCTTC.

The table lists this clonotype with a few counts. The genes are TRBV30 and TRBJ1-5; D is unresolved. Germline values: CDR1 GTSNPN, CDR2 SVGIG (reference sequence). Trimming cost V 7 bases and J 4 bases, with 17 bases left between them. The CDR3 length is 14 residues. The CDR3 sequence is CASGGPSKNQPQHF. For the CDR3, the DNA is TGTGCCTCGGGCGGACCCTCGAAAAATCAGCCCCAGCATTTT.

This clonotype was seen a few times. The chain recombines TRBV3-1 with TRBJ1-3; TRBD1 agrees at 8 bases. With 4 bases clipped from V and 6 bases from J, the junction kept 5 bases outside the gene matches. CDR3 length: 14 residues. CDR1 is LGHDT, CDR2 YNNKEL, per germline (reference sequence). The CDR3 is CASSPPTGENTIYF. For the CDR3, the DNA is TGTGCCAGCAGCCCCCCGACAGGGGAAAACACCATATATTTT.

This clonotype was observed at least ten times. This sequence joins TRBV10-3 and TRBJ1-4; D uncertain. Germline V gives CDR1 ENHRY, CDR2 SYGVKD. Deletions cut 2 bases from V and 0 bases from J, with 7 bases between. CDR3 length: 15 amino acids. The DNA for the CDR3 is TGTGCCATCAGTGAGGTGGTTACAACTAATGAAAAACTGTTTTTT. Its translation is CAISEVVTTNEKLFF.

This clonotype was seen a few times. V and J are TRBV12-3 or TRBV12-4 and TRBJ2-7; D remains unclear. There are 15 residues in the CDR3. Trimming left V 6 bases short and J 3 bases short, with 18 bases between. CDR3 in amino acids: CASSPGVQRGYEQYF. The CDR3 DNA follows: TGTGCCAGCAGCCCCGGTGTCCAGAGAGGCTACGAGCAGTACTTC.

The sample holds a few counts of this clonotype. The chain combines TRBV12-3 or TRBV12-4 with TRBJ2-3, with 13 bases that match TRBD2. The CDR3 totals 16 residues. V was clipped by 6 bases and J by 4 bases; unmatched bases: 7. The CDR3 is CASSRTSGGAPDTQYF. The CDR3 DNA follows: TGTGCCAGCAGCCGCACTAGCGGGGGGGCCCCAGATACGCAGTATTTT.

The chain's CDR3 is CASKDRGDTGELFF. CDR3 bases: TGTGCCAGTAAGGACAGGGGGGACACCGGGGAGCTGTTTTTT. This rearrangement joins TRBV6-1 to TRBJ2-2, with TRBD1 matching 10 bases. The trim removed 9 bases at V and 3 bases at J, leaving 4 bases unmatched. The CDR3 is 14 residues long. CDR1 is MNHNS and CDR2 is SASEGT in the germline V gene.